The following is a TCR beta chain sequence with its context. Naive CD8 cells, CD45RO-negative and positively selected for CCR7, excluded terminally differentiated effector memory CD45RA+ cells. Healthy adults negative for HIV, lacking recent acute infections or vaccinations, served as donors. Here immunoSEQ multiplex PCR was the method, and the copy in TCRdb shows in-frame clones only, minus some. The table records some 2.1 million clones, over 85% of them present only once. The sample is drawn from a study of shared clonotypes between healthy human individuals. The V gene end was trimmed by 5 bases and the J gene end by 8 bases; junction bases not matched to a gene: 12. The length of the CDR3 is 17 residues. The germline V gene encodes CDR1 SEHNR and CDR2 FQNEAQ (reference sequence).

This TCR came from a man aged 18 to 29 in good health. The gene calls are TRBV7-9 and TRBJ2-1; 13 nucleotides align to TRBD2. The sequenced material came from naive CD8+ T cells sorted from blood. The CDR3 reads CASSGLGTSGGADEQFF. For the CDR3, the DNA is TGTGCCAGCAGCGGCTTGGGTACTAGCGGGGGGGCCGATGAGCAGTTCTTC.